The T cell receptor (beta chain) described here comes from a study of Ad26.COV2.S vaccination and SARS-CoV-2 variants. Across the study: Participants got Ad26.COV2.S intramuscularly, once or twice 56 days apart. Study findings and constraints: Responses of spike-specific T cells (both CD8+ and CD4+) reportedly showed substantial breadth after vaccination. Researchers cautioned that TCR breadth and depth analyses may have underestimated total T cell responses. Breadth measured for non-spike TCRs was similar across vaccine and placebo recipients.

As to this clone: As yet, its antigen is unknown.

Treatment in this sample: 19 received Ad26.COV2.S at low or high dose, single or two shots; roughly five received placebo; per-sample allocation not given. Day 63 after the first vaccine or placebo injection was the time point for sampling. Trimming cost V 3 bases and J 6 bases; bases outside gene matches: 13. This CDR3 comprises 16 residues. CDR1 WNHNN and CDR2 SYGVQD come from the germline V gene (reference sequence). Libraries were prepared by immunoSEQ multiplex PCR; TCRdb keeps only in-frame clonotypes and omits some of them. This table has roughly 400,000 clones, 80% to 95% appearing once. This TCR derives from a person aged 18-60 years who received the Ad26.COV2.S COVID-19 vaccine or a placebo. This chain uses TRBV10-1 with TRBJ2-7; 8 nucleotides agree with TRBD1. The sample consisted of peripheral blood, taken in a trial of Ad26.COV2.S vaccine versus placebo. The CDR3 spells CASSDPATGEEGEQYF. Here the CDR3 DNA reads TGCGCCAGCAGTGACCCCGCGACAGGGGAGGAGGGCGAGCAGTACTTC.